This T cell receptor (beta chain) is drawn from a study of CD8 T cells in Susac syndrome. The authors reverse transcribed about 0.5 to 1 ug RNA with random hexamers. TCRdb processed the immunoSEQ multiplex PCR reads anew with MiXCR; each CDR3 protein has one entry. Altogether 150,000 to 190,000 distinct CDR3 sequences are present, just under 95% being singletons, with the ten largest covering 0.2% to 0.25%. The V segment lost 0 bases and the J segment 4 bases; nucleotides outside the gene matches: 3. The CDR3 covers 14 residues. In germline, CDR1 is LGHDT, CDR2 YNNKEL (reference sequence). V usage is TRBV3-1 and J usage is TRBJ2-7, with TRBD1 matching 7 bases. This clonotype was obtained from a human donor with multiple sclerosis. The sequenced sample was CD8+ T cells from PBMCs. In DNA, the CDR3 is TGTGCCAGCAGCCAAGATCCCAGGGGGTACGAGCAGTACTTC. Protein sequence: CASSQDPRGYEQYF.